The clone carrying this TCR beta chain occurred many times. Its cognate antigen is unknown. MiXCR, applied by TCRdb to the 5' RACE reads, yields one record per CDR3 protein. The table has about 490,000 distinct CDR3 sequences, 15% seen once; the top ten hold about 0.47%. Germline V CDR1 and CDR2: SGHRS, YFSETQ. This CDR3 region has 16 residues. Trimming removed 1 base at V and 3 bases at J, with 16 bases between. This specimen comes from a study of identical twins. Study-wide results and limits: Carriage of fewer insertions was seen in abundant cord blood beta clonotypes, whereas memory repertoires showed none. Without tracking the same donors, conclusions rested on cross-sectional statistical analysis. Models, which agreed with sharing between unrelated individuals, nonetheless underestimated the out-of-frame TCR alpha sharing seen in monozygotic twins.

In addition, the sample was reused for a study of yellow fever vaccine responses in identical twins.

The sequence derives from a woman aged 18-29 years in good health. Sequencing was done on a sample of CD4+ T cells sorted from blood. The J gene is TRBJ1-1, the V gene TRBV5-1; weak D call: TRBD1 (5 bases). CDR3 nucleotides: TGCGCCAGCAGCTTGCGCCTCCTCCCGGGGCACACTGAAGCTTTCTTT. This sequence encodes CASSLRLLPGHTEAFF.